Below are 13 T cell receptor beta chains sequenced from a single sample in a study of blood T cells in healthy people across ages. Primers used in a second PCR of roughly 6 to 11 cycles were a sample-barcoded 5' primer and a J-beta primer mix. Via MiXCR, TCRdb re-called the 5' RACE reads, giving one row per CDR3 protein. The sample lists fewer than 650,000 distinct CDR3 sequences; about 29% were seen once. These data also formed part of another study, on T cells of mothers and their children.

Sequencing input: blood. The receptors shown here come from a boy under 10 years old in good health.

This clonotype was picked up a small number of times. The chain is built from TRBV5-4 and TRBJ2-5; 10 nucleotides match TRBD1. This CDR3 region has 16 residues. Trimming took 3 bases from V and 5 from J; bases not matched to a gene: 10. CDR1 and CDR2 (germline): SGHNT, YYREEE (reference sequence). The CDR3 sequence is CASSSRRGTGEETQYF. CDR3 in DNA: TGTGCCAGCAGCTCGAGGAGGGGGACAGGGGAGGAGACCCAGTACTTC.

The sample holds a few counts of this clonotype. The chain is built from TRBV6-5 and TRBJ1-1, with D perhaps TRBD1 (5 bases). The V gene's germline CDR1 is MNHEY and CDR2 SVGAGI. V lost 3 bases, J lost 4 bases, and 21 bases lay in between. The CDR3 runs 17 residues. The CDR3 region is CASSYVSVRGRGTEAFF. The CDR3 DNA reads TGTGCCAGCAGTTATGTTTCCGTCCGGGGGAGGGGCACTGAAGCTTTCTTT.

The chain joins TRBV5-1 to TRBJ2-5; D call uncertain. Trimming removed 0 bases at V and 8 bases at J, with 11 bases between. Germline CDR1 is SGHRS and CDR2 is YFSETQ. This CDR3 has 13 amino acids. The DNA for the CDR3 is TGCGCCAGCAGCTTGGACGTGTTAGGAACCCAGTACTTC. Its protein is CASSLDVLGTQYF.

This chain connects TRBV7-8 to TRBJ2-1; no clear D gene. The length of the CDR3 is 12 residues. CDR1 SGHVS and CDR2 FQNEAQ come from the germline V gene. Trimming took off 5 bases at V and 7 bases at J, with 9 bases between the two ends. CDR3 protein: CASSVRVNEQFF. Written as DNA, the CDR3 is TGTGCCAGCAGCGTAAGGGTGAATGAGCAGTTCTTC.

This sequence joins TRBV10-3 and TRBJ2-2, with D maybe TRBD1 (6 bases). Germline values: CDR1 ENHRY, CDR2 SYGVKD. The V and J ends lost 7 bases and 1 base respectively, with 13 bases between them. This CDR3 region has 15 residues. The CDR3 protein is CAITAGDGNTGELFF. DNA of the CDR3: TGTGCCATCACGGCAGGGGATGGGAACACCGGGGAGCTGTTTTTT.

J is TRBJ2-1 and V is TRBV20-1; 13 bases line up with TRBD2. CDR3 length equals 16 residues. Germline V gene data show CDR1 as DFQATT and CDR2 as SNEGSKA (reference sequence). The V gene end was trimmed by 5 bases and the J gene end by 9 bases; junction bases not matched to a gene: 13. The CDR3 nucleotides are TGCAGTGCTGGAGTTAAAACTAGCGGGAGGGCCTCTGAGCAGTTCTTC. Translating it yields CSAGVKTSGRASEQFF.

The J gene is TRBJ2-2, the V gene TRBV24-1, with 8 positions matching TRBD1. J lost 1 base, V lost 5 bases, and 2 bases had no gene match. The CDR3 runs 15 residues. Germline V lookup: CDR1 KGHDR, CDR2 SFDVKD. The DNA of the CDR3 is TGTGCCACCAGTGGGGGGACAGGGAACACCGGGGAGCTGTTTTTT. It yields the protein CATSGGTGNTGELFF.

The chain couples TRBV29-1 to TRBJ2-2; TRBD1 aligns across 8 bases. Germline assignment: CDR1 SQVTM and CDR2 ANQGSEA. The V gene end was trimmed by 6 bases and the J gene end by 3 bases; junction bases not matched to a gene: 3. The CDR3 extends over 13 amino acids. The CDR3 sequence is CSVTGVYTGELFF. CDR3 nucleotides: TGCAGCGTGACAGGGGTATACACCGGGGAGCTGTTTTTT.

This clonotype came up a few times. The chain couples TRBV25-1 to TRBJ2-2, with TRBD1 as a possible D gene (6 bases). Trimming took off 7 bases at V and 5 bases at J, with 14 bases between the two ends. Looked up from germline, CDR1 is MGHDK and CDR2 is SYGVNS. There are 14 residues in the CDR3. CDR3 in amino acids: CASNRDTRTGELFF. The DNA for the CDR3 is TGTGCCAGCAACCGGGACACTCGGACCGGGGAGCTGTTTTTT.

The rearrangement uses TRBV29-1 and TRBJ2-1; no firm D call. Trimming left V 5 bases short and J 9 bases short, with 14 bases between. Germline V gene sequence: CDR1 SQVTM, CDR2 ANQGSEA. There are 12 residues in the CDR3. DNA of the CDR3: TGCAGCGTTTTCGTTGTTGTCGCTGAGCAGTTCTTC. Translated: CSVFVVVAEQFF.

The gene calls are TRBV6-5 and TRBJ2-5; D is ambiguous. The CDR3 sequence is 14 residues long. The germline gives CDR1 MNHEY, CDR2 SVGAGI. With 0 bases removed from V and 2 bases from J, the gap between germline ends came to 7 bases. CDR3 residues: CASSYSRAQETQYF. The CDR3 DNA reads as TGTGCCAGCAGTTACTCCAGAGCTCAAGAGACCCAGTACTTC.

The CDR3 region has the DNA TGTGCCACCAGGCCGCAGGGAGCCTCTGGAAACACCATATATTTT. It is translated as CATRPQGASGNTIYF. This chain uses TRBV3-1 with TRBJ1-3; D is possibly TRBD1 (5 bases). The V gene lost 10 bases and the J gene lost 0 bases, with 16 bases spanning the gap. This CDR3 has 15 amino acids. Germline CDR1 LGHDT, CDR2 YNNKEL (reference sequence).

This rearrangement joins TRBV6-2 or TRBV6-3 to TRBJ2-1; D perhaps matches TRBD1 (6 bases). The end of the DNA is better explained by TRBJ2-7, so the J call may be wrong. The CDR3 totals 16 residues. The germline V gene has CDR1 MNHEY and CDR2 SVGEGT. The CDR3 region has the DNA TGTGCCAGCAGTTACTCGGGGACAAATCTTCGCCACGAGCAGTACTTC. Translation: CASSYSGTNLRHEQYF.